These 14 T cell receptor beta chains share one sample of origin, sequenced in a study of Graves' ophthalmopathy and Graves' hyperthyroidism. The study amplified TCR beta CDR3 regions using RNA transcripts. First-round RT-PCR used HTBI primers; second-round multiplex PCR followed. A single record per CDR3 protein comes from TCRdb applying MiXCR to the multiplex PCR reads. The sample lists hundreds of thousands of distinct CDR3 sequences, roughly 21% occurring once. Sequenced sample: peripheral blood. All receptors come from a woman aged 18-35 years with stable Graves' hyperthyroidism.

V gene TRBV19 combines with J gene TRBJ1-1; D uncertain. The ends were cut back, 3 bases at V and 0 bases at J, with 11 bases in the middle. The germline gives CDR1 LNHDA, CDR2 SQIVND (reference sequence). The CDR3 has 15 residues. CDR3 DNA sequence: TGTGCCAGTAGTATCCTGGGGTATGTGAACACTGAAGCTTTCTTT. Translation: CASSILGYVNTEAFF.

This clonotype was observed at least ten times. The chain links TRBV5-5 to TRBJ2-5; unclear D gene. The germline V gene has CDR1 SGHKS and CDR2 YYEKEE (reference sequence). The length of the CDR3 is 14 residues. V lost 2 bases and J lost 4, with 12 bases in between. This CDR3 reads CASSFSPGLETQYF. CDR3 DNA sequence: TGTGCCAGCAGCTTTAGCCCGGGCCTAGAGACCCAGTACTTC.

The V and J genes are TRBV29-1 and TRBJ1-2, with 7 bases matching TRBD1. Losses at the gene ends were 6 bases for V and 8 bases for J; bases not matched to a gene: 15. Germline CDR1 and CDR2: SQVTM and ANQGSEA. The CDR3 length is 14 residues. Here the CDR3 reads CSVPWAGGFDGYTF. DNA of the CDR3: TGCAGCGTGCCCTGGGCAGGGGGATTTGACGGCTACACCTTC.

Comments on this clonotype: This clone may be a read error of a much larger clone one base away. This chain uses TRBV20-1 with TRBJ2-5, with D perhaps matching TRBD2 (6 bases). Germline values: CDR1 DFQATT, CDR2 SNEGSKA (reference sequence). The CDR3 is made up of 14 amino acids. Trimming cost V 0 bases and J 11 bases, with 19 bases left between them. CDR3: CSARDKRVNPPQYF. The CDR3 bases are TGCAGTGCTAGAGATAAGCGGGTAAACCCTCCTCAGTACTTC.

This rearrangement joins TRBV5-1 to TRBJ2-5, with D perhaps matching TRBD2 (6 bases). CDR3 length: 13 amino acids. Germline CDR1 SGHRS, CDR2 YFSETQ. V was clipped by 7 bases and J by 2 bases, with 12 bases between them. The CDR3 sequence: CASDGGDQETQYF. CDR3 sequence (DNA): TGCGCCAGCGACGGCGGGGATCAAGAGACCCAGTACTTC.

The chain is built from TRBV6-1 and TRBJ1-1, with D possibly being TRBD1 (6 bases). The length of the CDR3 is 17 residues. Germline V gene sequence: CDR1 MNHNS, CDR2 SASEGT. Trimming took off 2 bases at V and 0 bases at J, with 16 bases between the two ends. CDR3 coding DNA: TGTGCCAGCAGTGAAAGGGGGAGCCCCTCCATGAACACTGAAGCTTTCTTT. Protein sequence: CASSERGSPSMNTEAFF.

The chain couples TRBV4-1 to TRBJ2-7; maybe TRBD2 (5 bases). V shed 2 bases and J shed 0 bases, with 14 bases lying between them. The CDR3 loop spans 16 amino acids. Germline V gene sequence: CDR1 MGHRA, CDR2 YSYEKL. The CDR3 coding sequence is TGCGCCAGCAGCCAATCAGTGATTAGCGACTCCTACGAGCAGTACTTC. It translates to CASSQSVISDSYEQYF.

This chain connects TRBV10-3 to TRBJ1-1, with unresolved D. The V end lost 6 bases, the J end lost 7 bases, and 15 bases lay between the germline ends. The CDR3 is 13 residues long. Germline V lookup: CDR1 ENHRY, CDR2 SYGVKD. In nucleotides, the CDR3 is TGTGCCATCAGATTTCAGTGGAAGGGTGAAGCTTTCTTT. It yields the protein CAIRFQWKGEAFF.

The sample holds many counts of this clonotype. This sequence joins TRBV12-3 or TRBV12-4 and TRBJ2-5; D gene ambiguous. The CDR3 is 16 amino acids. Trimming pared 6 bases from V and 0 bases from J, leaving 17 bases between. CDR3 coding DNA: TGTGCCAGCAGCTCGAGCGAATACACGTACCAAGAGACCCAGTACTTC. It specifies CASSSSEYTYQETQYF.

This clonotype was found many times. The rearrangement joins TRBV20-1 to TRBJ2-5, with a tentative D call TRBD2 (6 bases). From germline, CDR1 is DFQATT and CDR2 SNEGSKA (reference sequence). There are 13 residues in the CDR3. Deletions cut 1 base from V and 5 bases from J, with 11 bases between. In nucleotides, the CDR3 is TGCAGTGCTAGAGGCCCAGGGAGGGAGACCCAGTACTTC. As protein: CSARGPGRETQYF.

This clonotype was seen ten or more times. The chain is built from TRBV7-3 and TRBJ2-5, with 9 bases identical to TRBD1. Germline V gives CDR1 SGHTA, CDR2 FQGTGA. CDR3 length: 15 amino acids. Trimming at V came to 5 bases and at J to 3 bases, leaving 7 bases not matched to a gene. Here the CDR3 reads CASSKGTGSKETQYF. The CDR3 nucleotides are TGTGCCAGCAGCAAGGGGACAGGGAGTAAAGAGACCCAGTACTTC.

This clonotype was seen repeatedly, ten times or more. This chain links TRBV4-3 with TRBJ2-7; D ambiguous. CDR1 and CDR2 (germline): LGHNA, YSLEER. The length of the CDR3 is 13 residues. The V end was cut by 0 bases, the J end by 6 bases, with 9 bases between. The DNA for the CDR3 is TGCGCCAGCAGCCAAGATAGAAGGCTCGAGCAGTACTTC. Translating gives CASSQDRRLEQYF.

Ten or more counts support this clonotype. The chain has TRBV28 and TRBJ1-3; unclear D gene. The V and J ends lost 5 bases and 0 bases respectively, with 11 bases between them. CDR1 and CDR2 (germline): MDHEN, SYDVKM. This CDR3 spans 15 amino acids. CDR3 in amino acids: CASSPSISSGNTIYF. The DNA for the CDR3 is TGTGCCAGCAGTCCGTCGATCAGCTCTGGAAACACCATATATTTT. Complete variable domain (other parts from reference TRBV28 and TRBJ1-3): DVKVTQSSRYLVKRTGEKVFLECVQDMDHENMFWYRQDPGLGLRLIYFSYDVKMKEKGDIPEGYSVSREKKERFSLILESASTNQTSMYLCASSPSISSGNTIYFGEGSWLTVV.

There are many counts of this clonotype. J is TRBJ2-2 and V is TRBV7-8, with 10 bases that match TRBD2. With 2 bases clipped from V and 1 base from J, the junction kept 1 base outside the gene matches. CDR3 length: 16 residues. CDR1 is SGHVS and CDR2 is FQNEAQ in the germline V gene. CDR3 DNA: TGTGCCAGCAGCTTATTAGCGGGAGGGAACACCGGGGAGCTGTTTTTT. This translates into CASSLLAGGNTGELFF.